These 14 T cell receptor beta chains came from one sample sequenced in a study of beta chain features in type 1 diabetes. The authors reverse transcribed all of the isolated RNA, so sequencing captured expressed TCRB transcripts. Clones were read by immunoSEQ multiplex PCR, and TCRdb kept only the in-frame ones, dropping some. The sample lists approximately 150,000 clones; about an eighth were seen once. No antigens are known for them. General study points: Type 1 diabetes patients showed a moderate but significant shortening of TCRB CDR3s in all four CD4+ subsets.

Sample: central memory CD4+ T cells from blood. The receptors stem from a man between 18 and 35 years old with type 1 diabetes.

This clone showed up just a few times. The chain carries TRBV28 and TRBJ2-3, with D tentatively TRBD1 or TRBD2 (5 bases each). Germline V gene data show CDR1 as MDHEN and CDR2 as SYDVKM. V gave up 1 base and J gave up 4 bases, with 15 bases separating them. This CDR3 is 16 amino acids long. CDR3 sequence: CASSLFTGLGADTQYF. CDR3 coding DNA: TGTGCCAGCAGTTTATTTACAGGCCTGGGGGCAGATACGCAGTATTTT.

This clone was counted a single time. This chain links TRBV15 with TRBJ2-5; D perhaps matches TRBD1 (5 bases). Germline V gives CDR1 LNHNV, CDR2 YYDKDF (reference sequence). The CDR3 covers 13 residues. The V gene lost 7 bases and the J gene lost 2 bases, with 11 bases spanning the gap. CDR3 sequence: CATMTTAQETQYF. The CDR3, as DNA: TGTGCCACCATGACGACAGCTCAAGAGACCCAGTACTTC.

CDR3 nucleotides: TGTGCCAGCAGCCAATGGAAGGGCGATGGCTACACCTTC. Translated, it gives CASSQWKGDGYTF. The genes are TRBV16 and TRBJ1-2; D unresolved. The length of the CDR3 is 13 residues. Trimming pared 1 base from V and 6 bases from J, leaving 9 bases between. Germline values: CDR1 KGHSY, CDR2 FQNENV.

This clone was counted a few times. V and J are TRBV25-1 and TRBJ2-1; 10 nucleotides match TRBD2. CDR1 is MGHDK, CDR2 SYGVNS, per germline. The CDR3 sequence is 15 residues long. Trimming cost V 2 bases and J 5 bases; bases outside gene matches: 3. DNA of the CDR3: TGTGCCAGCAGTGAACCTAGCGGGGGCCACAATGAGCAGTTCTTC. Protein: CASSEPSGGHNEQFF.

The rearrangement links TRBV28 to TRBJ2-7; 9 nucleotides agree with TRBD1. This CDR3 has 15 residues. From germline, CDR1 is MDHEN and CDR2 SYDVKM. Losses at the gene ends were 4 bases for V and 5 bases for J; bases not matched to a gene: 9. The CDR3 region is CASSSPGQGGDEQYF. The DNA of the CDR3 is TGTGCCAGCAGTTCTCCGGGACAGGGAGGCGACGAGCAGTACTTC.

The chain carries TRBV11-2 and TRBJ2-5; TRBD1 agrees at 8 bases. This CDR3 contains 13 residues. V was clipped by 5 bases and J by 3 bases; unmatched bases: 2. Germline CDR1 is SGHAT and CDR2 is FQNNGV. CDR3 in amino acids: CASSMGQEETQYF. The CDR3 bases are TGTGCCAGCAGCATGGGACAGGAAGAGACCCAGTACTTC.

The chain is built from TRBV30 and TRBJ2-5; D could derive from TRBD1 or TRBD2 (5 bases each). V lost 2 bases and J 1 base, leaving 14 bases between the germline ends. This CDR3 region has 15 residues. CDR1 GTSNPN and CDR2 SVGIG come from the germline V gene (reference sequence). In DNA, the CDR3 is TGTGCCTGGAGTTCGGGACGCGGCCGCCAAGAGACCCAGTACTTC. This translates into CAWSSGRGRQETQYF.

The rearrangement links TRBV6-5 to TRBJ2-1, with D perhaps TRBD1 or TRBD2 (6 bases each). Germline-derived CDR1 and CDR2 are MNHEY and SVGAGI. Trimming removed 7 bases from V and 4 bases from J, with 14 bases in between. CDR3 length: 14 residues. CDR3 residues: CASTRGGIYNEQFF. The CDR3 DNA reads TGTGCCAGCACTAGAGGGGGGATATACAATGAGCAGTTCTTC.

This clone showed up many times. The chain uses TRBV14 and TRBJ2-3; D not resolved. The CDR3 sequence is 14 residues long. The germline V gene has CDR1 SGHDN and CDR2 FVKESK. With 2 bases removed from V and 2 bases from J, the gap between germline ends came to 8 bases. CDR3 nucleotide sequence: TGTGCCAGCAGCCAATGGCGGACCACAGATACGCAGTATTTT. Translating it yields CASSQWRTTDTQYF.

The chain carries TRBV30 and TRBJ2-7, with D perhaps matching TRBD1 or TRBD2 (5 bases each). Germline loops: CDR1 GTSNPN, CDR2 SVGIG (reference sequence). This CDR3 spans 15 amino acids. V lost 4 bases and J 3 bases, leaving 19 bases between the germline ends. CDR3 nucleotides: TGTGCCTGGAACAGCCGGGACGACTCCCTCTACGAGCAGTACTTC. This translates into CAWNSRDDSLYEQYF.

This clone was found a few times. The chain carries TRBV5-1 and TRBJ2-5, with 7 positions matching TRBD1. The CDR3 spans 14 residues. The trim removed 2 bases at V and 5 bases at J, leaving 6 bases unmatched. Germline V lookup: CDR1 SGHRS, CDR2 YFSETQ. Here the CDR3 DNA reads TGCGCCAGCAGCTTTAACAGGGGTGAGGAGACCCAGTACTTC. It encodes CASSFNRGEETQYF.

This clone appeared a few times. The chain links TRBV30 to TRBJ1-6; 9 bases are a match to TRBD1. The CDR3 sequence is 15 residues long. Germline V CDR1 and CDR2: GTSNPN, SVGIG (reference sequence). V lost 2 bases to trimming and J lost 7 bases; unmatched junction nucleotides: 6. DNA for the CDR3: TGTGCCTGGAGTATACCGGACAGGGGAAATTCACCCCTCCACTTT. Amino acids: CAWSIPDRGNSPLHF.

This chain uses TRBV6-5 with TRBJ2-3, with a weak D call TRBD2 (5 bases). CDR1 MNHEY and CDR2 SVGAGI come from the germline V gene. The CDR3 contains 14 residues. Trimming pared 6 bases from V and 0 bases from J, leaving 10 bases between. CDR3: CASSGITSTDTQYF. CDR3 nucleotide sequence: TGTGCCAGCAGCGGGATAACTAGCACAGATACGCAGTATTTT.

The V and J genes are TRBV7-9 and TRBJ1-1, with D possibly matching TRBD1 (5 bases). Trimming stripped 3 bases from V and 2 bases from J, with 10 bases between. The CDR3 consists of 14 residues. Germline-derived CDR1 and CDR2 are SEHNR and FQNEAQ (reference sequence). The CDR3 region is CASSFGDSNTEAFF. The CDR3, as DNA: TGTGCCAGCAGCTTCGGAGACAGCAACACTGAAGCTTTCTTT.